This section outlines one T cell receptor beta chain sequence together with its context. The target antigen is unknown. Trimming shortened V by 1 base and J by 1 base, and 10 bases separated the two germline ends. The germline gives CDR1 LGHNA, CDR2 YNFKEQ. The CDR3 covers 16 residues. cDNA synthesis used the whole RNA isolate, giving expressed TCRB sequences. It was found that naive, central memory and regulatory T cell samples averaged roughly 3.5 million reads. Clones were read by immunoSEQ multiplex PCR, and TCRdb kept only the in-frame ones, dropping some. The sample contains more than 300,000 clones, approximately 15% of which appear only once. These data come from a study of beta chain features in type 1 diabetes. Study observations and caveats: The naive, central memory and Treg TCRB repertoires showed an apparent similarity that was greater among patients than among healthy donors. HLA influence on TCRB rearrangement stayed unresolved here.

The specimen sequenced was naive CD4+ T cells from blood. The chain links TRBV4-2 to TRBJ2-2; D is ambiguous. The source is a woman under 30 in good health. CDR3 in DNA: TGTGCCAGCAGCCAAGCTTTGGCTCTGAACACCGGGGAGCTGTTTTTT. Its protein is CASSQALALNTGELFF.